This T cell receptor (beta chain) was retrieved from a study of OX40 agonist ivuxolimab in advanced cancers. Turning to the study itself: While on treatment, patients had intravenous ivuxolimab at 0.01 to 10 mg/kg every 2 weeks.

Study-wide results and limits: Among the lowest peripheral clonal expansion occurred in 0.1-3.0 mg/kg partial responders.

Method: immunoSEQ multiplex PCR; TCRdb's copy keeps in-frame clones and lacks some. The table lists some 70,000 clones, 86% of them singletons. Of note for this clone: Its antigen remains unknown.

V was clipped by 5 bases and J by 2 bases, with 12 bases between them. CDR1 is SGHTA, CDR2 FQGTGA, per germline. The CDR3 loop spans 14 amino acids. Material: CD4+ or CD8+ T cells sorted from blood, obtained in a trial of the OX40 agonist ivuxolimab. This TCR was sampled from an adult with an advanced solid tumor such as melanoma, head and neck, liver or kidney cancer. V and J are TRBV7-3 and TRBJ2-5, with D perhaps matching TRBD1 (6 bases). The CDR3 sequence: CASSLEQGQETQYF. CDR3 nucleotide sequence: TGTGCCAGCAGCCTCGAACAGGGACAAGAGACCCAGTACTTC.